The TCR beta chain under discussion was sequenced for a study of post-analysis software for immune sequencing data. Study information: Disease trajectories encompassed relapsing-remitting, secondary progressive and progressive-relapsing multiple sclerosis.

Study observations and caveats: Patients with multiple sclerosis recorded significantly lower normalized Chao1 diversity than controls, the study found. Strong same-batch co-clustering of samples appeared with F measure clustering. Compared with controls, patients had more of about 5 TRBV segments, including TRBV5-6, TRBV5-1 and TRBV20-1.

Sequencing libraries made from TCR beta cDNA carried unique molecular identifiers. TCRdb itself ran the PCR reads through MiXCR, one entry per CDR3 protein. Of more than 450,000 distinct CDR3 sequences listed, approximately 34% are singletons. On this clonotype: Its target is unknown.

The V end was cut by 0 bases, the J end by 6 bases, with 17 bases between. CDR1 and CDR2 from the germline V gene are DFQATT and SNEGSKA (reference sequence). The length of the CDR3 is 15 residues. J is TRBJ1-2 and V is TRBV20-1, with no clear D. Sequencing was carried out using blood. The sequence came from a girl aged 2-17 years with multiple sclerosis. The DNA of the CDR3 is TGCAGTGCTAGAGATCCCTTAGTCCCATCCCATGGCTACACCTTC. This codes for CSARDPLVPSHGYTF.